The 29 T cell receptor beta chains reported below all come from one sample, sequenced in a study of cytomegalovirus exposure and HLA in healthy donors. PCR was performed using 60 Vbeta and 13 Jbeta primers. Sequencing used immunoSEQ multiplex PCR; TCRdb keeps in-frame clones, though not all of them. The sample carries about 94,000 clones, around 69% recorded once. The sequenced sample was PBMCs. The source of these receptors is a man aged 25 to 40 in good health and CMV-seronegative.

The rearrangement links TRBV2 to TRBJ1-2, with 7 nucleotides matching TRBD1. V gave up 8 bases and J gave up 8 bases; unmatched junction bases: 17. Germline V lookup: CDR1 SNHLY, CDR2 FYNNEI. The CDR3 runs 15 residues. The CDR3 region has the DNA TGTGCCAGCGTGGTTCGCCGGGACAGAATTCTCGGCTACACCTTC. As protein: CASVVRRDRILGYTF.

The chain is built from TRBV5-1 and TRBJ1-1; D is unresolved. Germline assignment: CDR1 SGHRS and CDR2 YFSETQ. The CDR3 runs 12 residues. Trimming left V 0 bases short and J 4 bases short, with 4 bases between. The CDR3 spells CASSLDGTEAFF. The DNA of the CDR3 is TGCGCCAGCAGCTTGGACGGCACTGAAGCTTTCTTT.

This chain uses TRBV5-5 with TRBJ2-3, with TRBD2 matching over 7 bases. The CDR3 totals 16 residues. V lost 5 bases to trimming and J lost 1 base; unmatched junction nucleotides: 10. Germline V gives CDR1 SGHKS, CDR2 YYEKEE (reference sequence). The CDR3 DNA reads TGTGCCAGCAGGACGCACGAGCGGGGAGGCACAGATACGCAGTATTTT. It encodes CASRTHERGGTDTQYF.

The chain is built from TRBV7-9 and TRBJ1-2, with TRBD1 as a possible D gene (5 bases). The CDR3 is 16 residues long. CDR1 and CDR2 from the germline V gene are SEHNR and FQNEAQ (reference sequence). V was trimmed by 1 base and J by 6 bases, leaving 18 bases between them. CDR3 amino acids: CASSLGDGQGLNGYTF. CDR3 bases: TGTGCCAGCAGCTTAGGGGATGGGCAGGGTCTCAATGGCTACACCTTC. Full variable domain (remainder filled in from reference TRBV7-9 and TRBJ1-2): DTGVSQNPRHKITKRGQNVTFRCDPISEHNRLYWYRQTLGQGPEFLTYFQNEAQLEKSRLLSDRFSAERPKGSFSTLEIQRTEQGDSAMYLCASSLGDGQGLNGYTFGSGTRLTVV.

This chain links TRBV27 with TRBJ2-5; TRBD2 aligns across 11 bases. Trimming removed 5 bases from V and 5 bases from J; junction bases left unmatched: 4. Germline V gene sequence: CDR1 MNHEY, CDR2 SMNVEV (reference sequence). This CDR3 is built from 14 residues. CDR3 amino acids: CASSRLAGSETQYF. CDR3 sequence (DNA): TGTGCCAGCAGTCGACTAGCGGGGAGTGAGACCCAGTACTTC.

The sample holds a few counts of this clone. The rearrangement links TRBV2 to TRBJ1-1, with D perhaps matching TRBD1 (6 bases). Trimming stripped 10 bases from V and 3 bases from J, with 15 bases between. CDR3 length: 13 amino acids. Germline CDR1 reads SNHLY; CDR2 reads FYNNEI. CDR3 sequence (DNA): TGTGCCAAAGGGACACAAGTTTACACTGAAGCTTTCTTT. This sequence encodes CAKGTQVYTEAFF.

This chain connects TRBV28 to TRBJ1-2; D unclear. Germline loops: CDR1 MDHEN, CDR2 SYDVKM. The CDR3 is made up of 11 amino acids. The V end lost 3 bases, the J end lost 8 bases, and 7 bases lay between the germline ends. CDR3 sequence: CASSLKEGYTF. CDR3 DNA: TGTGCCAGCAGTTTGAAAGAGGGCTACACCTTC.

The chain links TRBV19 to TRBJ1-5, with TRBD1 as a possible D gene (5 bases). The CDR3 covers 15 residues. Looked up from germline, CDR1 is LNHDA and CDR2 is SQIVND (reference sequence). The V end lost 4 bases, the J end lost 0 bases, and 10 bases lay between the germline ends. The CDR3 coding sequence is TGTGCCAGTAGTACGGGGGTGCTTAGCAATCAGCCCCAGCATTTT. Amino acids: CASSTGVLSNQPQHF.

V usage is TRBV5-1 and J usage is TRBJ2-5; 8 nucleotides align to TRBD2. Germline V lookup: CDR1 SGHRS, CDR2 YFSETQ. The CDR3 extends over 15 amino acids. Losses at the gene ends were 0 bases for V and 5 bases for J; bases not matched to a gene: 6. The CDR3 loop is CASSLAGGAVETQYF. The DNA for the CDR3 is TGCGCCAGCAGCTTGGCCGGGGGGGCCGTTGAGACCCAGTACTTC. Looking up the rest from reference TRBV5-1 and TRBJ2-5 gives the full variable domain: KAGVTQTPRYLIKTRGQQVTLSCSPISGHRSVSWYQQTPGQGLQFLFEYFSETQRNKGNFPGRFSGRQFSNSRSEMNVSTLELGDSALYLCASSLAGGAVETQYFGPGTRLLVL.

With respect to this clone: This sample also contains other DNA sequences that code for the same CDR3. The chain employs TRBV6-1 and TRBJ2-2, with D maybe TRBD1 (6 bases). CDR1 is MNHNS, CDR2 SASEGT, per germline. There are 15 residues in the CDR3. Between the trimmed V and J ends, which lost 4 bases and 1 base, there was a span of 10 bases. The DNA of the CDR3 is TGTGCCAGCAGTGCAGGACAGATGAACACCGGGGAGCTGTTTTTT. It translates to CASSAGQMNTGELFF.

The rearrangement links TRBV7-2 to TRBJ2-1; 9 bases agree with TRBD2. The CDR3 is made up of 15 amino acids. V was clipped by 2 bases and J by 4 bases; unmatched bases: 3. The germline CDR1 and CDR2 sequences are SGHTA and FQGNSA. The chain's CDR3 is CASSLIAGGYNEQFF. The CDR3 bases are TGTGCCAGCAGCTTAATTGCGGGGGGGTACAATGAGCAGTTCTTC.

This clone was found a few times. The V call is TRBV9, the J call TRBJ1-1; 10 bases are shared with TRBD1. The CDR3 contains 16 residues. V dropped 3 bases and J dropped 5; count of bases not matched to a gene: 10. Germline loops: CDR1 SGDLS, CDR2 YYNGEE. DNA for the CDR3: TGTGCCAGCAGCGGCCTGGACAGGGGGGAGGGGACTGAAGCTTTCTTT. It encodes CASSGLDRGEGTEAFF.

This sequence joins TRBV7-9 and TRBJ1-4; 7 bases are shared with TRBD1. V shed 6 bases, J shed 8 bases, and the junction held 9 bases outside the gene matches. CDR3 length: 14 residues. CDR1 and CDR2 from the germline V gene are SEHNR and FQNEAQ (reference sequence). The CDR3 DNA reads TGTGCCAGCAGACTTGCAGGGGGAGACGAAAAACTGTTTTTT. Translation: CASRLAGGDEKLFF.

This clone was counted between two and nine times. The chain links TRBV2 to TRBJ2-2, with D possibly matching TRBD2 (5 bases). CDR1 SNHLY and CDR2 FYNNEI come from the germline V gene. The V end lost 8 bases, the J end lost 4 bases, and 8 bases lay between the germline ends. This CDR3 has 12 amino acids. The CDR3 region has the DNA TGTGCCAGCTTAGAGGGCACCGGGGAGCTGTTTTTT. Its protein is CASLEGTGELFF. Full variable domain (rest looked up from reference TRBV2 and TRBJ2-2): EPEVTQTPSHQVTQMGQEVILRCVPISNHLYFYWYRQILGQKVEFLVSFYNNEISEKSEIFDDQFSVERPDGSNFTLKIRSTKLEDSAMYFCASLEGTGELFFGEGSRLTVL.

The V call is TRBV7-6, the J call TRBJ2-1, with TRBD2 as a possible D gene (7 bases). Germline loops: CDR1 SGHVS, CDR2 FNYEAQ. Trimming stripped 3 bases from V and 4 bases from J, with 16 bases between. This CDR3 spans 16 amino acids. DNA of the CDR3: TGTGCCAGCAGCTTGGGAGGGGGGCAAGGGTACAATGAGCAGTTCTTC. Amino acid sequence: CASSLGGGQGYNEQFF.

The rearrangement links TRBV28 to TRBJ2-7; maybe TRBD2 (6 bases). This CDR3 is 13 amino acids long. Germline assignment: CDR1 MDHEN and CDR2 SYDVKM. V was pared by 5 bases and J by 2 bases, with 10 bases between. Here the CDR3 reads CASSNLATYEQYF. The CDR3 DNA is TGTGCCAGCAGTAATCTAGCGACCTACGAGCAGTACTTC. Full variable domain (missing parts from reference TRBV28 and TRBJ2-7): DVKVTQSSRYLVKRTGEKVFLECVQDMDHENMFWYRQDPGLGLRLIYFSYDVKMKEKGDIPEGYSVSREKKERFSLILESASTNQTSMYLCASSNLATYEQYFGPGTRLTVT.

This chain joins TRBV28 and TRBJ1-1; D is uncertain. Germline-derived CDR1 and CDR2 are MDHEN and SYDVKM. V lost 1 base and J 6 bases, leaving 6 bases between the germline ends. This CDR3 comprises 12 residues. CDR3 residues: CASSLLASEAFF. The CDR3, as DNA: TGTGCCAGCAGTTTATTGGCTTCTGAAGCTTTCTTT.

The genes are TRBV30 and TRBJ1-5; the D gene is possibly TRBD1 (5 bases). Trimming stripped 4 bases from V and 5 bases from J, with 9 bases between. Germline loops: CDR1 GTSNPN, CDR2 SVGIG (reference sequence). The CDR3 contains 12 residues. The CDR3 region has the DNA TGTGCCTGGAATCGGGGGGATCAGCCCCAGCATTTT. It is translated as CAWNRGDQPQHF.

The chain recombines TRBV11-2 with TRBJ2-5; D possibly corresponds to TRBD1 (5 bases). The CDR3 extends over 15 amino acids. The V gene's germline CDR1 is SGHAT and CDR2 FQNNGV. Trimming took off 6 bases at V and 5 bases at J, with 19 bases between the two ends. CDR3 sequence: CASRPGFRVVETQYF. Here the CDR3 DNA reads TGTGCCAGCAGACCCGGGTTCAGGGTAGTGGAGACCCAGTACTTC.

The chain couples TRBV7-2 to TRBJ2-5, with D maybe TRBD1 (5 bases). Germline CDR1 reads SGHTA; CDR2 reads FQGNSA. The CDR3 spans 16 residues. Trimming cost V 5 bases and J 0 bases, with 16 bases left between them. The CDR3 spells CASSARWGQYQETQYF. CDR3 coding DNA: TGTGCCAGCAGCGCGAGATGGGGCCAGTACCAAGAGACCCAGTACTTC.

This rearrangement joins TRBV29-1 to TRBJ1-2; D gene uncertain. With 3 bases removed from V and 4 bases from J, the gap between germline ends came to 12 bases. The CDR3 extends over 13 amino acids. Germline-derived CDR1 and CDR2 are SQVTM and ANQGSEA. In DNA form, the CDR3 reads TGCAGCGTTGAGGCTGCCTTACCCTATGGCTACACCTTC. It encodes CSVEAALPYGYTF.

The CDR3 reads CASSTPNSYGYTF. For the CDR3, the DNA is TGTGCCAGTAGTACCCCGAACAGCTATGGCTACACCTTC. The J gene is TRBJ1-2, the V gene TRBV19; no firm D call. The CDR3 length is 13 residues. Germline CDR1 reads LNHDA; CDR2 reads SQIVND (reference sequence). Trimming took 4 bases from V and 4 from J, leaving 10 bases between them.

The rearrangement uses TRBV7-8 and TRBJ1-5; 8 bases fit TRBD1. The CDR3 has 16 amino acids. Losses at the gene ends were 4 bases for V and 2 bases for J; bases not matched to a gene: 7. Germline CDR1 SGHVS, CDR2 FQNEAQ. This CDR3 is CASSSDRVGGNQPQHF. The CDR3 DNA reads TGTGCCAGCAGCTCGGACAGGGTGGGAGGCAATCAGCCCCAGCATTTT.

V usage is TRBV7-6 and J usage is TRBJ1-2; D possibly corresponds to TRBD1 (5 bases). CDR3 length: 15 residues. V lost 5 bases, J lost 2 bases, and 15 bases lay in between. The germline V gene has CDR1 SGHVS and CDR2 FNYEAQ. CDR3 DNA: TGTGCCAGCAGCGCCCTCCCGGGGGAAAACTATGGCTACACCTTC. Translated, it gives CASSALPGENYGYTF.

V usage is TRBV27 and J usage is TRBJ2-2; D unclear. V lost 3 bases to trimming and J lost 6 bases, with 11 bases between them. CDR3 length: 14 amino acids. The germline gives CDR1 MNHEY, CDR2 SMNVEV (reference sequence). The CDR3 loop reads CASSFNGDPGELFF. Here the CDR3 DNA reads TGTGCCAGCAGTTTTAACGGAGATCCCGGGGAGCTGTTTTTT.

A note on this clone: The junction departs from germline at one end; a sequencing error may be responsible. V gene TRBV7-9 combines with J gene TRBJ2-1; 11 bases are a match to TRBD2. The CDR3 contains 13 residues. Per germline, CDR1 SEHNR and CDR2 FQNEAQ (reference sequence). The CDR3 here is CASSLAGGGEQFF. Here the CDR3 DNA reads TGTGCCAGCAGCCTAGCGGGGGGAGGAGAGCAGTTCTTC.

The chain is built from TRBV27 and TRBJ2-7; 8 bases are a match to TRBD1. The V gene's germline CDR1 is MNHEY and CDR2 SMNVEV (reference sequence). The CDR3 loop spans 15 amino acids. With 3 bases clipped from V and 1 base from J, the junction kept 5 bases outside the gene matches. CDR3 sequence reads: CASSFSRDRSYEQYF. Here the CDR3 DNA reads TGTGCCAGCAGTTTCAGCCGGGACAGGTCCTACGAGCAGTACTTC.

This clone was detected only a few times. The CDR3 spells CASFGQVNTEAFF. CDR3 DNA: TGTGCCAGCTTTGGACAGGTGAACACTGAAGCTTTCTTT. The chain has TRBV2 and TRBJ1-1; 7 nucleotides agree with TRBD1. Germline CDR1 reads SNHLY; CDR2 reads FYNNEI. With 8 bases clipped from V and 0 bases from J, the junction kept 3 bases outside the gene matches. CDR3 length: 13 residues.

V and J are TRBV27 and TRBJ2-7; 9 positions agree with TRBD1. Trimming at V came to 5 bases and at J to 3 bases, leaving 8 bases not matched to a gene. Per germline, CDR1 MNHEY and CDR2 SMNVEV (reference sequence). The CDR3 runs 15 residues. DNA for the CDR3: TGTGCCAGCAGTATTGGGACAGGGCCGTACTACGAGCAGTACTTC. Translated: CASSIGTGPYYEQYF.